A single T cell receptor (beta chain) is shown here with its context. Its antigen is undetermined. These data originate in a study of beta chain features in type 1 diabetes. Study results and limitations: Researchers reported that naive, central memory and Treg TCRB repertoires appeared more similar in patients than in healthy donors. VDJ junctions sequenced from type 1 diabetes patients showed fewer insertions and more deletions.

The CDR3 consists of 14 residues. The germline gives CDR1 MGHDK, CDR2 SYGVNS. Trimming removed 8 bases from V and 7 bases from J; junction bases left unmatched: 9. Averaging roughly 120 mL, one heparinised blood draw was given by each donor. By way of CD45RO/CCR7/CD25/CD127/CD95/CD27, the CD4+ regulatory, stem cell-like memory, central memory and naive cells were sorted. Sequenced material consisted of expressed TCRB transcripts (all of the isolated RNA was reverse transcribed). Produced via immunoSEQ multiplex PCR; TCRdb's table is partial and in-frame only. Of 130,000 to 150,000 clones listed, 6.9% are singletons.

The chain recombines TRBV25-1 with TRBJ1-2, with 11 nucleotides matching TRBD1. This TCR was sampled from a woman aged 25 to 39 in good health. Sequencing was carried out using central memory CD4+ T cells from blood. CDR3 in amino acids: CASSPGQGAGGYTF. The CDR3 DNA reads as TGTGCCAGCTCCCCAGGACAGGGGGCAGGTGGCTACACCTTC.